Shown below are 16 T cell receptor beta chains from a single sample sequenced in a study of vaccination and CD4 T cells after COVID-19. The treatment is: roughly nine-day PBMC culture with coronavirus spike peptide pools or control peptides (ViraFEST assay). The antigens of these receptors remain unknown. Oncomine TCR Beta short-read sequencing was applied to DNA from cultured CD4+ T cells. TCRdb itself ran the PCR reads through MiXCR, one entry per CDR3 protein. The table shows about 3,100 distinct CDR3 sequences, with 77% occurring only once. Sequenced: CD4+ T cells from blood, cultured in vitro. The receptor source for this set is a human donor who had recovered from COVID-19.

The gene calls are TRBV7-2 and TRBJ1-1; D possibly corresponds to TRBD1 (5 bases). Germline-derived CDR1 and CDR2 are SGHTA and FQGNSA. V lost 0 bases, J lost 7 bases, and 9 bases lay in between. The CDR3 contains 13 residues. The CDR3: CASSLATEFEAFF. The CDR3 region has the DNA TGTGCCAGCAGCTTAGCGACAGAATTTGAAGCTTTCTTT.

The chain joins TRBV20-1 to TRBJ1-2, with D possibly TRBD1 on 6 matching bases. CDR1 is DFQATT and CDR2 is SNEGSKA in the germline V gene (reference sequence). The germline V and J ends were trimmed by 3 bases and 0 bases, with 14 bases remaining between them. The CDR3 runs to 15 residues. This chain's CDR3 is CSASSSQGTNYGYTF. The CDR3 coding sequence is TGCAGTGCTAGTTCGTCCCAGGGGACTAACTATGGCTACACCTTC.

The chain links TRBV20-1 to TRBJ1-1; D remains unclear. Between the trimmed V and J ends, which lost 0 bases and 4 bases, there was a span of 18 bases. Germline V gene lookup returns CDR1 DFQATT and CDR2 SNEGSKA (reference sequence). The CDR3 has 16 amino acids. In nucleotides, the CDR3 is TGCAGTGCTAGAGATCACCCAGACAAGGGAGGCACTGAAGCTTTCTTT. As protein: CSARDHPDKGGTEAFF.

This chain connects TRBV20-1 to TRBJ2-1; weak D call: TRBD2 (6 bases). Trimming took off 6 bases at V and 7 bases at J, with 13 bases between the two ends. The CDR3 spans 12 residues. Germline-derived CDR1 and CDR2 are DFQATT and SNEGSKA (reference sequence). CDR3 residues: CSAPLGGNEQFF. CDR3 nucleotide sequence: TGCAGTGCCCCATTGGGGGGAAATGAGCAGTTCTTC.

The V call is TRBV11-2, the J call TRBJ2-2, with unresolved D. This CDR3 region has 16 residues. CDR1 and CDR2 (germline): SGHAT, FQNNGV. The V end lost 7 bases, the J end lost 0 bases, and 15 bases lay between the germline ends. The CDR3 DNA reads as TGTGCCAGCACCCGGTACAGCTTCGCGAACACCGGGGAGCTGTTTTTT. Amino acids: CASTRYSFANTGELFF.

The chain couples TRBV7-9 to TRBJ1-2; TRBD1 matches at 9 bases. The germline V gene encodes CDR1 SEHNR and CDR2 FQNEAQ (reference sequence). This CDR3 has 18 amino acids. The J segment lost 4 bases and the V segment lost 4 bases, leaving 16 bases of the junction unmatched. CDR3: CASSSEVWTGEGPYGYTF. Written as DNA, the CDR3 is TGTGCCAGCAGCTCAGAAGTCTGGACAGGGGAGGGACCCTATGGCTACACCTTC.

The CDR3 loop reads CASREQGYNSPLHF. The CDR3 DNA is TGTGCCAGCAGAGAACAGGGTTATAATTCACCCCTCCACTTT. The J gene is TRBJ1-6, the V gene TRBV6-1; D is perhaps TRBD1 (6 bases). The CDR3 covers 14 residues. Germline loops: CDR1 MNHNS, CDR2 SASEGT. V lost 6 bases, J lost 4 bases, and 10 bases lay in between.

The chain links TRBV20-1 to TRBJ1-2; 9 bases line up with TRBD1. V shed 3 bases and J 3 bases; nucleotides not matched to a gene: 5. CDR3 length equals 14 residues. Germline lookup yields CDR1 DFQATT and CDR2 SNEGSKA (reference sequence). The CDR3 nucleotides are TGCAGTGCTAGGGGGGACAGGGAGGACTATGGCTACACCTTC. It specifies CSARGDREDYGYTF.

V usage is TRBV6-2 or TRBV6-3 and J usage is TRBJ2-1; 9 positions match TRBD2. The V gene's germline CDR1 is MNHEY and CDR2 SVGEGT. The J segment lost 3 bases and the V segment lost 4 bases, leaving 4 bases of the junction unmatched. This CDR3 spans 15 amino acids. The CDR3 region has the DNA TGTGCCAGCAGTTTTAGCGGGGGCTTCTACAATGAGCAGTTCTTC. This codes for CASSFSGGFYNEQFF.

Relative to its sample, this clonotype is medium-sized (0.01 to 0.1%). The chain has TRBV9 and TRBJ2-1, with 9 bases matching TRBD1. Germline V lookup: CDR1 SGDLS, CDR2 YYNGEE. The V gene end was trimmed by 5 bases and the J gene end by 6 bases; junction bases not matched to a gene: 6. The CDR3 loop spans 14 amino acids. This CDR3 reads CASRRGGQGNEQFF. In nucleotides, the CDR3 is TGTGCCAGCAGGCGAGGGGGACAGGGCAATGAGCAGTTCTTC.

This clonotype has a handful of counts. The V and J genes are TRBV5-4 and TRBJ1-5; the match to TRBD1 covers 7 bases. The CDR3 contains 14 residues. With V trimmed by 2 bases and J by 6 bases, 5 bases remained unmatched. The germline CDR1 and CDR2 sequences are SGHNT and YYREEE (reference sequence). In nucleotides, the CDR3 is TGTGCCAGCAGCTTAGCAGGGGGAGGTCAGCCCCAGCATTTT. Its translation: CASSLAGGGQPQHF.

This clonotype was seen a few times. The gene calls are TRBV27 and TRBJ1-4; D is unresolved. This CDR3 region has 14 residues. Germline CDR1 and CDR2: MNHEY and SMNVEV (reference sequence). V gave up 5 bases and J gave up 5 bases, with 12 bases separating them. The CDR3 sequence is CASSHGLGNEKLFF. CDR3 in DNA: TGTGCCAGCAGTCACGGACTGGGGAATGAAAAACTGTTTTTT. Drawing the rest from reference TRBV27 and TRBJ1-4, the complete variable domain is EAQVTQNPRYLITVTGKKLTVTCSQNMNHEYMSWYRQDPGLGLRQIYYSMNVEVTDKGDVPEGYKVSRKEKRNFPLILESPSPNQTSLYFCASSHGLGNEKLFFGSGTQLSVL.

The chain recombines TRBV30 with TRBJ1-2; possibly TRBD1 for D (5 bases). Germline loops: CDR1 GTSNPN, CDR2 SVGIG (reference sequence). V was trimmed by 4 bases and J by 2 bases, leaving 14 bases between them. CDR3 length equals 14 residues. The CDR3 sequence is CAWTSWGQNYGYTF. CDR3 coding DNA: TGTGCCTGGACATCCTGGGGCCAGAACTATGGCTACACCTTC.

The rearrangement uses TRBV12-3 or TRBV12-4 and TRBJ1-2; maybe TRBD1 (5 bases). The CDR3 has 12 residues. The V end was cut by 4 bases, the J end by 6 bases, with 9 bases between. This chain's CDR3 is CASSSRTHGYTF. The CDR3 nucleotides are TGTGCCAGCAGTTCCAGGACACATGGCTACACCTTC.

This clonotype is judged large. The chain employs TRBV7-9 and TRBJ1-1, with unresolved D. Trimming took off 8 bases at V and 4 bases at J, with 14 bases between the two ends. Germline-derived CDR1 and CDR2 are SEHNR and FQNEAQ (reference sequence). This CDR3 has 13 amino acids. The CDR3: CASLRGSGTEAFF. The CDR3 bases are TGTGCCAGCCTCCGGGGTTCGGGCACTGAAGCTTTCTTT.

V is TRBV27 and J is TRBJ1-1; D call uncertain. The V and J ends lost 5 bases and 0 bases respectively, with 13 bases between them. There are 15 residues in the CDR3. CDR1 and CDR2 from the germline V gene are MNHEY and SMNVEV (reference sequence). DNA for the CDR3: TGTGCCAGCAGTGCCACAATCCGACTGAACACTGAAGCTTTCTTT. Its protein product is CASSATIRLNTEAFF.